Here is one T cell receptor (beta chain) with its context. Its cognate antigen has yet to be identified. Base qualities are not recorded, but no much larger clone differs from it by a single base. This record belongs to a study of OX40 agonist ivuxolimab in advanced cancers. Broadly, across the study: The costimulatory receptor OX40 (CD134) was targeted by ivuxolimab, a fully human IgG2 agonistic monoclonal antibody. The monotherapy dose-escalation portion (N of about 50 patients) of the phase I ivuxolimab trial is reported in the paper. Peripheral TCRbeta sequencing was intended to test whether TCR sequence diversity was altered and clonal T-cell expansion was caused by ivuxolimab. The dose-escalation cohort was about 83% male with a mean age of about 54 years, ranging from 23 to 79. Among the roughly 54 dose-escalation patients, around 20 had hepatocellular carcinoma, some 15 melanoma, 9 renal cell carcinoma and 9 head and neck cancer. Prior anti-PD-1, anti-PD-L1 or anti-CTLA-4 therapy was permitted, and less than 45% of dose-escalation patients had received checkpoint inhibitors. Three dose-escalation patients achieved partial responses, one with hepatocellular carcinoma and two with cutaneous melanoma. Intravenous ivuxolimab was administered to patients every 2 weeks at six dose levels: 0.01, 0.1, 0.3, 1.5, 3 and 10 mg/kg. General study outcomes and caveats: In the 0.1-3.0 mg/kg groups, partial responders had among the lowest normalized peripheral clonal expansion, particularly in CD8+ T cells. After ivuxolimab, expanded clones were on average more numerous among CD8+ T cells than among CD4+ T cells. Low levels of normalized T-cell clonal expansion were also shown by some nonresponding patients. Clonal expansion of both CD4+ and CD8+ blood T cells was observed from baseline to week 6 at doses 0.1 to 3.0 mg/kg. Which antigens the clonally expanded peripheral T cells were specific for was not determined.

Patients with a history of autoimmune disease or receiving systemic immunosuppression were excluded from the trial. In every dose cohort, peripheral blood was drawn for TCR sequencing at baseline, cycle 4 day 1, and cycle 7 day 1. The samples were taken from a phase I, first-in-human, multicenter, open-label dose-escalation trial of ivuxolimab. Adults with locally advanced or metastatic melanoma, renal cell carcinoma, hepatocellular carcinoma or head and neck squamous cell carcinoma were enrolled in the trial. CD4+ and CD8+ T cells were sorted separately from peripheral blood before TCR sequencing. Genomic DNA was isolated from the sorted cells so that the TCRbeta CDR3 region could be sequenced. The immunoSEQ Assay was used for sequencing of TCRbeta CDR3 regions. The immuneACCESS repertoire file appears here via TCRdb, limited to in-frame rearrangements. These files lack a portion of the clones; in checked studies, under half of the deficit traces to unresolved V genes, and the cause of the others is not known. The sample table contains tens of thousands of clones; only one count was recorded for 80% to 90% of them. Around 6.5% of the sample rests with the top ten.

The CDR3 holds 14 amino acids from the cysteine to the phenylalanine. Here the CDR3 DNA is all that survives: 42 bases in frame from base 1. CDR1 GTSNPN and CDR2 SVGIG were looked up in the germline V gene (reference sequence). A distance of 9 bases separates the germline ends of V and J, which lose 0 bases and 1 base respectively. The source of this sequence is an adult with an advanced solid tumor such as melanoma, head and neck, liver or kidney cancer. The rearrangement combines TRBV30 with TRBJ1-1, with a tentative D gene TRBD1 over 5 matching bases. The sample consisted of CD4+ or CD8+ T cells sorted from blood, taken in a trial of the OX40 agonist ivuxolimab. The CDR3 protein: CAWSVLGENTEAFF. The nucleotide sequence reads as follows: TGTGCCTGGAGTGTACTAGGGGAGAACACTGAAGCTTTCTTT.